This T cell receptor beta chain is from a study of blood T cell repertoires in COVID-19. The wider study: The samples span acute and convalescent COVID-19 from the United States, Italy and Spain.

A single count supports this clone. TCRdb keeps only in-frame clones here, not all; method: immunoSEQ multiplex PCR. The sample holds some 170,000 clones, approximately 88% seen once. Sequenced: peripheral blood. The sequence was obtained from a woman between 45 and 60 years old with acute or convalescent COVID-19.

CDR3 nucleotide sequence: TGTGCCAGCAGCTTGGAGCTAGCGGGGAGAGAGACCCAGTACTTC. Translated, it gives CASSLELAGRETQYF. The rearrangement uses TRBV5-4 and TRBJ2-5; 9 bases fit TRBD2. Germline values: CDR1 SGHNT, CDR2 YYREEE (reference sequence). The junction had 4 bases not matched to a gene; V was cut back by 0 bases and J by 4 bases. The CDR3 length is 15 residues.